This TCR beta chain came from a study of cytomegalovirus exposure and HLA in healthy donors. Study summary: Across some 400 genotyped donors, more than 75% landed in the Caucasian-associated ancestry cluster.

Study-level results: Indistinguishable V segments such as TRBV6-2 and TRBV6-3 were excluded. Data from an earlier analysis indicated that most TCR beta V segments were productive either about 90% or about 30% of the time. Within a later analysis, the majority of CMV-associated TCR beta chains appeared HLA-restricted.

Amplification used 60 Vbeta primers and 13 Jbeta primers. Sequenced by immunoSEQ multiplex PCR; TCRdb stores in-frame clones only, minus some. The table has roughly 200,000 clones, about 84% seen once. Notes on this clone: Antigen unknown.

Germline loops: CDR1 SGHTA, CDR2 FQGNSA. The CDR3 is made up of 17 amino acids. Trimming cost V 5 bases and J 0 bases, with 14 bases left between them. The chain joins TRBV7-2 to TRBJ1-6; D possibly corresponds to TRBD1 (6 bases). This clonotype was obtained from a woman in her 30s in good health and CMV-seropositive. Sequencing input: PBMCs. CDR3 amino acids: CASSRDTQSSYNSPLHF. CDR3 DNA: TGTGCCAGCAGCCGGGACACCCAGAGCTCCTATAATTCACCCCTCCACTTT.